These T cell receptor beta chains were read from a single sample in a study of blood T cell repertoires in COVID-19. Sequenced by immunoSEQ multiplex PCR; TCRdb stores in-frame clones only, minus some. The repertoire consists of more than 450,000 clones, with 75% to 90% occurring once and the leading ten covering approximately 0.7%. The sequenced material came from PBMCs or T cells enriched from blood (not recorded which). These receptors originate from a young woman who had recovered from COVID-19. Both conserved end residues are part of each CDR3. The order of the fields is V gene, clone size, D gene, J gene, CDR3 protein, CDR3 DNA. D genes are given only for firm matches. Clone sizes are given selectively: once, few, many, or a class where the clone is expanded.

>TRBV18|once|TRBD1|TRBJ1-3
CASSPIPGQPRRNTIYF
TGTGCCAGCTCACCAATTCCGGGACAGCCACGAAGGAACACCATATATTTT
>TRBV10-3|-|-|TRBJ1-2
CAIRGTEGGYTF
TGTGCCATCAGAGGAACGGAGGGGGGCTACACCTTC
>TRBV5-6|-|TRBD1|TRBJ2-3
CASSLIPNGQVQHTQYF
TGTGCCAGCAGCTTGATACCCAACGGACAGGTCCAGCATACGCAGTATTTT
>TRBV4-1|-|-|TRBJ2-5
CASSQSGYPNPETQYF
TGCGCCAGCAGCCAATCAGGCTACCCCAATCCGGAGACCCAGTACTTC
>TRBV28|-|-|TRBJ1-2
CASSLAGINYGYTF
TGTGCCAGCAGTTTAGCAGGGATAAACTATGGCTACACCTTC
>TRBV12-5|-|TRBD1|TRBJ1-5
CASGPQGASNQPQHF
TGTGCTAGTGGTCCACAGGGGGCTAGCAATCAGCCCCAGCATTTT
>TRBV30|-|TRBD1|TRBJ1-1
CAFTLWTGSTEAFF
TGTGCCTTCACTTTATGGACAGGGTCCACTGAAGCTTTCTTT
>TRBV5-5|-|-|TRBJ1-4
CASSLTDREGEKLFF
TGTGCCAGCAGCCTTACGGATCGGGAGGGGGAAAAACTGTTTTTT
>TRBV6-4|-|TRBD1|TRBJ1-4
CASSAGTGSNEKLFF
TGTGCCAGCAGCGCCGGGACAGGCAGTAATGAAAAACTGTTTTTT
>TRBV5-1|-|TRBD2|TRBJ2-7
CASSSRGVDEQYF
TGCGCCAGCAGCTCCCGGGGGGTCGACGAGCAGTACTTC
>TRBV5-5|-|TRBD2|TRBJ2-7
CASSLVGGARYEQYF
TGTGCCAGCAGCTTGGTCGGGGGGGCACGGTACGAGCAGTACTTC
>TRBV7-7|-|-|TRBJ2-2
CASSFDRNTGELFF
TGTGCTAGCAGCTTCGACAGGAACACCGGGGAGCTGTTTTTT
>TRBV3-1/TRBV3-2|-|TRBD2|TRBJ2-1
CASSQDRSGGAEFF
TGTGCCAGCAGCCAAGATCGAAGCGGGGGGGCCGAGTTCTTC
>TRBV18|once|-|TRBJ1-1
CASSPPEVGGGGAFF
TGTGCCAGCTCACCACCGGAGGTGGGGGGGGGTGGAGCTTTCTTT
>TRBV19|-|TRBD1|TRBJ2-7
CASRFSLQGSDEQYF
TGTGCCAGTAGGTTCTCATTACAGGGGTCTGACGAGCAGTACTTC
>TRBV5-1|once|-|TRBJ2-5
CASSLAIAVVETQYF
TGCGCCAGCAGCTTGGCCATTGCGGTGGTGGAGACCCAGTACTTC